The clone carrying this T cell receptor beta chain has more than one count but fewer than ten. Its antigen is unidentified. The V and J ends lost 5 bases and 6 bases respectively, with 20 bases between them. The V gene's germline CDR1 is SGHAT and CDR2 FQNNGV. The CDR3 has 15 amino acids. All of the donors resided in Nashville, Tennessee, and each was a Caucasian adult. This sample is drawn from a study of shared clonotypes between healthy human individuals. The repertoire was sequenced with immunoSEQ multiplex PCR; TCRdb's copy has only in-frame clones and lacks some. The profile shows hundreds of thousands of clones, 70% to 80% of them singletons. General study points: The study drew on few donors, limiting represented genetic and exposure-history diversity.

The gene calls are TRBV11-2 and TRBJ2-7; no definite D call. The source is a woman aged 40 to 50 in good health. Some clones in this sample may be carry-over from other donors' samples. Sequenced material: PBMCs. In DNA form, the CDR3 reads TGTGCCAGCAGCCTACCCCGCCTAACCGGGTTCGAGCAGTACTTC. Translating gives CASSLPRLTGFEQYF.